These 4 T cell receptor beta chains were sequenced from one sample in a study of CD8+CD57+ T cells in acquired aplastic anemia (dated by TCRdb to the late 2010s). TCRdb lists the instrument as Illumina HiSeq 2000. Genomic DNA served as template for TCR beta VDJ combination and CDR3 sequence profiling. The public reads were run again by TCRdb, first through fastp at Q25 and then through MiXCR, and only productive beta chains were kept. Here each entry gathers all rows of one CDR3 protein and keeps the most common genes and DNA. Here the sample has approximately 200,000 distinct CDR3 sequences; less than 60% occur a single time. The ten largest clones take up approximately 20% of the sample. Patients chosen for sequencing had shown expansion of CD8+CD57+ cells by flow cytometry. Sequencing was done on a sample of sorted CD4+, CD8+, or CD8+CD57+ T cells (not recorded which) from PBMCs. The receptors were gathered from a human donor with aplastic anemia.

The chain has TRBV7-2 and TRBJ2-5; TRBD1 matches 10 bases. V trimming: 5 bases; J trimming: 5 bases; junction bases outside the gene matches: 11. Germline values: CDR1 SGHTA, CDR2 FQGNSA. The CDR3 contains 16 residues. CDR3 DNA: TGTGCCAGCAGCCAAGTCGGACAGGGGGGGAAGGAGACCCAGTACTTC. Protein product: CASSQVGQGGKETQYF. Filled out from reference TRBV7-2 and TRBJ2-5, the complete variable domain reads GAGVSQSPSNKVTEKGKDVELRCDPISGHTALYWYRQSLGQGLEFLIYFQGNSAPDKSGLPSDRFSAERTGGSVSTLTIQRTQQEDSAVYLCASSQVGQGGKETQYFGPGTRLLVL.

The sample holds many counts of this clonotype. The rearrangement uses TRBV6-5 and TRBJ1-1, with 8 bases that match TRBD1. The germline CDR1 and CDR2 sequences are MNHEY and SVGAGI. The CDR3 has 13 amino acids. V was pared by 1 base and J by 11 bases, with 6 bases of the junction left unmatched. The CDR3 protein is CASSYLTTGEAFF. In DNA form, the CDR3 reads TGTGCCAGCAGTTACTTAACGACAGGGGAGGCTTTCTTT.

The gene calls are TRBV7-9 and TRBJ2-7, with D perhaps TRBD1 or TRBD2 (5 bases each). CDR3 length: 17 amino acids. Germline V lookup: CDR1 SEHNR, CDR2 FQNEAQ (reference sequence). Trimming removed 5 bases from V and 1 base from J, with 21 bases in between. DNA for the CDR3: TGTGCCAGCAGCCCAGAGGTGGGGGTCCGGGGATCCTACGAGCAGTACTTC. It specifies CASSPEVGVRGSYEQYF.

The rearrangement joins TRBV7-2 to TRBJ2-3; D not certain. This CDR3 spans 16 amino acids. The ends were cut back, 1 base at V and 3 bases at J, with 14 bases in the middle. CDR1 is SGHTA, CDR2 FQGNSA, per germline. CDR3 coding DNA: TGTGCCAGCAGCTTAGGGGCCCTGATTTTAACAGATACGCAGTATTTT. Amino acids: CASSLGALILTDTQYF.